This TCR beta chain was identified in a study of cytomegalovirus exposure and HLA in healthy donors. Overall study results and limits: Researchers reported that a few CMV-associated chains were confirmed in vitro as CMV antigen-specific. The authors excluded some V segments, including TRBV6-2 and TRBV6-3, as indistinguishable. Relative to equally common others, HLA-associated TCR beta chains showed greater clonal expansion in a later analysis.

Of note for this clone: No antigen is known for it.

The PCR made use of 60 Vbeta and 13 Jbeta primers. The table came from immunoSEQ multiplex PCR; TCRdb's copy has only in-frame clones and leaves some out. The sample contains approximately 140,000 clones, around three quarters of which appear only once. Germline V CDR1 and CDR2: KGHSH, LQKENI. With 8 bases removed from V and 0 bases from J, the gap between germline ends came to 13 bases. This CDR3 region has 15 residues. The material sequenced was PBMCs. The genes are TRBV18 and TRBJ1-4, with D possibly being TRBD1 (6 bases). This sequence originates from a man aged 30 to 39 in good health and CMV-seronegative. CDR3 coding DNA: TGTGCCAGCACGATGGGGGCGGCAACTAATGAAAAACTGTTTTTT. Residues: CASTMGAATNEKLFF.